The clone carrying this T cell receptor beta chain was detected only a few times. What it binds is not known. The sample comes from a study of beta chain features in type 1 diabetes. The authors reverse transcribed all of the isolated RNA, so sequencing captured expressed TCRB transcripts. This table comes from immunoSEQ multiplex PCR, and its TCRdb copy is limited to in-frame clones, with some not included. This sample has roughly 500,000 clones; around 10% occur once, and the top ten carry approximately 0.05%. Study conclusions and caveats: Among patients, naive, central memory and Treg TCRB repertoires appeared more similar than among healthy donors. Type 1 diabetes patients had VDJ junctions that carried fewer insertions and more deletions.

This CDR3 is built from 14 residues. Trimming stripped 4 bases from V and 0 bases from J, with 10 bases between. From germline, CDR1 is SGHDT and CDR2 YYEEEE. Cell sorting via CD45RO/CCR7/CD25/CD127/CD95/CD27 was performed to obtain CD4+ naive, central memory, regulatory and stem cell-like memory cells. In all sorted populations, purity surpassed 95%. This sequence originates from a woman between 18 and 30 years old in good health. The source material was naive CD4+ T cells from blood. J is TRBJ1-1 and V is TRBV5-6; possibly TRBD1 for D (6 bases). In DNA form, the CDR3 reads TGTGCCAGCAGCGGAGACAGGTTGAACACTGAAGCTTTCTTT. Its protein product is CASSGDRLNTEAFF.